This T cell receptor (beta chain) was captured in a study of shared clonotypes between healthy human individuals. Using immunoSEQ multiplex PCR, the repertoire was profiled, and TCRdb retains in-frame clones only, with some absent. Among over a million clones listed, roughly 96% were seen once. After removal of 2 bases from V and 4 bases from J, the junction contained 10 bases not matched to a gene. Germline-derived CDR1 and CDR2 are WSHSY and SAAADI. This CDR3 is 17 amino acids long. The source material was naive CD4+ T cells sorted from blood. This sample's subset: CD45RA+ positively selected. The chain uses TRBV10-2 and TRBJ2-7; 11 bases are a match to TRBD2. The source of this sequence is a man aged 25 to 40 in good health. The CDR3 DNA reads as TGCGCCAGCAGTGAGATGGACCCCGGGACTAGCGGTTACGAGCAGTACTTC. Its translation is CASSEMDPGTSGYEQYF.